The clone carrying this T cell receptor beta chain has just one count. Produced via immunoSEQ multiplex PCR; TCRdb's table is partial and in-frame only. The repertoire includes hundreds of thousands of clones, approximately 74% of them detected once, and over 1.5% sits in the top ten. The data are from a study of shared clonotypes between healthy human individuals. There are 14 residues in the CDR3. CDR1 is MNHNS, CDR2 SASEGT, per germline. The V segment lost 8 bases and the J segment 6 bases; nucleotides outside the gene matches: 6. This TCR was sampled from a woman in her thirties in good health. The V and J genes are TRBV6-1 and TRBJ2-3, with 12 bases fitting TRBD1. Specimen: memory CD4+ T cells sorted from blood. Subset described: CD45RA-negative fraction. CDR3 sequence: CASSRDRGLDTQYF. The CDR3 DNA reads as TGTGCCAGCTCTAGGGACAGGGGGCTGGATACGCAGTATTTT.